One sample yielded the 11 T cell receptor beta chains listed below, sequenced in a study of monozygotic twins with inflammatory bowel disease. One entry per CDR3 protein, without DNA, is what TCRdb gives after re-calling the 5' RACE reads. The sample totals about 380,000 distinct CDR3 sequences. The sequenced sample was blood. These receptors were taken from a human donor with ulcerative colitis or Crohn's disease, or a healthy co-twin of an affected twin (not recorded which).

This chain connects TRBV15 to TRBJ2-2; the TCRdb D gene call, TRBD1, has no DNA to confirm it. The CDR3 totals 19 residues. The germline V gene has CDR1 LNHNV and CDR2 YYDKDF (reference sequence). The CDR3 here is CATSRESMSRLNFTGELFF.

The chain recombines TRBV5-8 with TRBJ1-6. Germline V gene sequence: CDR1 SGHTS, CDR2 YDEGEE. The CDR3 has 16 residues. This CDR3 reads CASSLSAETYNSPLHF.

V is TRBV11-2 and J is TRBJ2-7; TCRdb returns TRBD1, unconfirmable since there is no DNA. CDR1 and CDR2 (germline): SGHAT, FQNNGV. The CDR3 is 17 amino acids. CDR3 residues: CASSPRFLSRRVYEQYF. The full variable domain, completed using reference TRBV11-2 and TRBJ2-7, is EAGVAQSPRYKIIEKRQSVAFWCNPISGHATLYWYQQILGQGPKLLIQFQNNGVVDDSQLPKDRFSAERLKGVDSTLKIQPAKLEDSAVYLCASSPRFLSRRVYEQYFGPGTRLTVT.

This chain joins TRBV6-2 or TRBV6-3 and TRBJ2-7; TCRdb gives TRBD2 as the D gene, but with no DNA this cannot be confirmed. This CDR3 contains 13 residues. The germline gives CDR1 MNHEY, CDR2 SVGEGT. The CDR3 protein is CASTRAGSYEQYF.

The chain joins TRBV25-1 to TRBJ2-7; TCRdb's D call, TRBD1, is unchecked because there is no DNA. CDR1 MGHDK and CDR2 SYGVNS come from the germline V gene. CDR3 length equals 15 residues. CDR3 residues: CASSESPPASYEQYF.

The chain carries TRBV4-1 and TRBJ2-3. This CDR3 comprises 13 residues. Germline CDR1 reads MGHRA; CDR2 reads YSYEKL. CDR3 protein: CASSQAGTDTQYF.

J is TRBJ2-5 and V is TRBV5-5; checking the TCRdb D call of TRBD1 is not possible without DNA. CDR1 and CDR2 from the germline V gene are SGHKS and YYEKEE (reference sequence). The CDR3 totals 14 residues. The CDR3 here is CASSSWDGEETQYF. Full variable domain (missing parts from reference TRBV5-5 and TRBJ2-5): DAGVTQSPTHLIKTRGQQVTLRCSPISGHKSVSWYQQVLGQGPQFIFQYYEKEERGRGNFPDRFSARQFPNYSSELNVNALLLGDSALYLCASSSWDGEETQYFGPGTRLLVL.

The V and J genes are TRBV14 and TRBJ2-5; the TCRdb D gene call, TRBD1, has no DNA to confirm it. The V gene's germline CDR1 is SGHDN and CDR2 FVKESK. The CDR3 is 13 residues long. CDR3 protein: CASSQGPLETQYF.

This chain links TRBV5-1 with TRBJ1-4. Germline-derived CDR1 and CDR2 are SGHRS and YFSETQ. The CDR3 length is 13 residues. CDR3 amino acids: CASSLTGWEKLFF.

The V gene is TRBV6-2 or TRBV6-3, the J gene TRBJ1-5; TCRdb selects TRBD1, and the lack of DNA leaves this call unchecked. The CDR3 loop spans 15 amino acids. Germline CDR1 MNHEY, CDR2 SVGEGT. The CDR3: CASSGDRDSNQPQHF.

The J gene is TRBJ1-1, the V gene TRBV5-1; as DNA is missing, the TRBD1 call by TCRdb cannot be tested. CDR1 is SGHRS, CDR2 YFSETQ, per germline. The CDR3 has 14 amino acids. The CDR3 reads CASLPGAPNTEAFF.